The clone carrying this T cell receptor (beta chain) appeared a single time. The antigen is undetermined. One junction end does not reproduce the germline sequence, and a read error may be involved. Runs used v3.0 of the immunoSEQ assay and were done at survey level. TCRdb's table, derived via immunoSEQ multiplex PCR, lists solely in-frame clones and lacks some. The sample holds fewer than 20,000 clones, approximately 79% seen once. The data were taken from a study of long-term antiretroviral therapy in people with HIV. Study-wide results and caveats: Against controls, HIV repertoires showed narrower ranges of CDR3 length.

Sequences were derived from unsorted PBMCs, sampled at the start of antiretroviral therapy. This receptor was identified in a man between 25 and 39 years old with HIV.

The CDR3, as DNA: TGTGCTAGCAGCCCCTCTGCGGGGGTTGGGGCCAACGTCCTGACTTTC. As protein: CASSPSAGVGANVLTF. This sequence joins TRBV7-7 and TRBJ2-6, with TRBD2 identical over 7 bases. This CDR3 region has 16 residues. From germline, CDR1 is SSHAT and CDR2 FNYEAQ (reference sequence).